A selection of T cell receptor beta chains follows, all from one sample in a study of T cells in Graves' hyperthyroidism and ophthalmopathy. Each CDR3 protein gets one entry after TCRdb re-called the multiplex PCR reads with MiXCR. The table has approximately 370,000 distinct CDR3 sequences, approximately 18% seen once. The source material was blood. These receptors came from a young woman with Graves' hyperthyroidism that later progressed to Graves' ophthalmopathy. The CDR3 runs from the conserved cysteine through the conserved F or W. D genes are given only for firm matches. Clone size is given for some rows only: seen once, a few or many times, or a class if the clone is expanded.

v_gene,j_gene,d_gene,abundance,len,CDR3nt,CDR3aa
TRBV20-1,TRBJ2-5,TRBD2,-,17,TGCAGTGCTAGAGTGCCCAGGGGACTAGATACGAAGGAGACCCAGTACTTC,CSARVPRGLDTKETQYF
TRBV7-6,TRBJ2-2,-,many,18,TGTGCCAGCAGCTTAGGCCCCGACTCAGGGTGGGCCACCGGGGAGCTGTTTTTT,CASSLGPDSGWATGELFF
TRBV12-3/TRBV12-4,TRBJ2-3,TRBD2,many,15,TGTGCCAGCAGTAGCGGGGGGGACCTTCAGGATACGCAGTATTTT,CASSSGGDLQDTQYF
TRBV28,TRBJ2-3,TRBD1,few,18,TGTGCCAGCAGTTTAATCCTCGCCAAGGGGGCGGGCACAGATACGCAGTATTTT,CASSLILAKGAGTDTQYF
TRBV6-1,TRBJ1-2,-,-,14,TGTGCCAGCACCTTCGGACGGGAAAACTATGGCTACACCTTC,CASTFGRENYGYTF
TRBV7-9,TRBJ2-5,TRBD1,-,16,TGTGCCAGCAGCGCCAGATGGGACAGGGGTAAAGAGACCCAGTACTTC,CASSARWDRGKETQYF
TRBV10-3,TRBJ2-1,-,many,13,TGTGCCATCACGGGAGCCCCTTACAATGAGCAGTTCTTC,CAITGAPYNEQFF
TRBV9,TRBJ2-1,-,many,17,TGTGCCAGCAGCGTAGAAGGGAACCCGAGAGGCTACAATGAGCAGTTCTTC,CASSVEGNPRGYNEQFF
TRBV28,TRBJ2-3,TRBD1,many,16,TGTGCCAGCAGTTTGGCCAGGACAGGGTTCGCAGATACGCAGTATTTT,CASSLARTGFADTQYF
TRBV6-1,TRBJ1-1,-,-,12,TGTGCCAGCAGTGAACGGGCAGAAGAAGCTTTCTTT,CASSERAEEAFF
TRBV4-1,TRBJ2-7,TRBD2,-,15,TGCGCCAACAGCCCTGGGGAGGGGATCTCCTACGAGCAGTACTTC,CANSPGEGISYEQYF
TRBV9,TRBJ2-2,-,-,16,TGTGCCAGCAGCGTAGACGGGGGCCTGAACACCGGGGAGCTGTTTTTT,CASSVDGGLNTGELFF
TRBV7-9,TRBJ2-1,TRBD2,many,15,TGTGCCAGCAGCCTCCAGGGACTAGTCTACAATGAGCAGTTCTTC,CASSLQGLVYNEQFF
TRBV11-2,TRBJ1-2,-,many,15,TGTGCCAGCAGCTTCACCACCGGGACGGAATATGGCTACACCTTC,CASSFTTGTEYGYTF
TRBV18,TRBJ1-6,TRBD1,many,15,TGTGCCAGCTCACCGGCAGGGGGTGCAAATTCACCCCTCCACTTT,CASSPAGGANSPLHF
TRBV11-2,TRBJ1-1,-,many,13,TGTGCCAGCAGCTCGCAGGGGAACACTGAAGCTTTCTTT,CASSSQGNTEAFF
TRBV20-1,TRBJ2-1,-,many,15,TGCAGTGCTAGCAAGCGGTATAGCTCCTACAATGAGCAGTTCTTC,CSASKRYSSYNEQFF
TRBV7-9,TRBJ2-3,TRBD1,few,16,TGTGCCAGCAGCCCACGCTGGCAGGGGGCTAAAGATACGCAGTATTTT,CASSPRWQGAKDTQYF
TRBV28,TRBJ2-1,-,many,13,TGTGCCAGCAGTACAGGAACCTACAATGAGCAGTTCTTC,CASSTGTYNEQFF
TRBV4-2,TRBJ2-6,-,few,18,TGTGCCAGCAGCCCAGCGACAGTTACCATCTCTGGGGCCAACGTCCTGACTTTC,CASSPATVTISGANVLTF
TRBV12-3/TRBV12-4,TRBJ1-4,-,many,15,TGTGCCAGCAGAGACGGGAGGACAACTAATGAAAAACTGTTTTTT,CASRDGRTTNEKLFF
TRBV30,TRBJ2-2,-,few,15,TGTGCCTGGAGGTTTGCAGTCGCGAACACCGGGGAGCTGTTTTTT,CAWRFAVANTGELFF
TRBV19,TRBJ2-3,-,few,14,TGTGCCAGTAGTCGTAGCGAAGGCACAGATACGCAGTATTTT,CASSRSEGTDTQYF
TRBV6-1,TRBJ2-7,-,many,14,TGTGCCAGCAGTTCCGAGGGTCCACGCTACGAGCAGTACTTC,CASSSEGPRYEQYF
TRBV5-1,TRBJ2-7,TRBD2,few,14,TGCGCCAGCAGCTTGAGGCGGGGGTCGGCCGAGCAGTACTTC,CASSLRRGSAEQYF
TRBV6-1,TRBJ1-2,TRBD1,many,13,TGTGCCAGCAGTTACGCAGGGGGACGTGGCTACACCTTC,CASSYAGGRGYTF
TRBV6-1,TRBJ2-3,TRBD2,many,19,TGTGCCAGCTCACTCCGAGGGACTAGCGGGGGGGCGGGCACAGATACGCAGTATTTT,CASSLRGTSGGAGTDTQYF
TRBV7-2,TRBJ2-5,-,-,14,TGTGCCAGCAGCTTAAGTAGAGTTCAAGAGACCCAGTACTTC,CASSLSRVQETQYF